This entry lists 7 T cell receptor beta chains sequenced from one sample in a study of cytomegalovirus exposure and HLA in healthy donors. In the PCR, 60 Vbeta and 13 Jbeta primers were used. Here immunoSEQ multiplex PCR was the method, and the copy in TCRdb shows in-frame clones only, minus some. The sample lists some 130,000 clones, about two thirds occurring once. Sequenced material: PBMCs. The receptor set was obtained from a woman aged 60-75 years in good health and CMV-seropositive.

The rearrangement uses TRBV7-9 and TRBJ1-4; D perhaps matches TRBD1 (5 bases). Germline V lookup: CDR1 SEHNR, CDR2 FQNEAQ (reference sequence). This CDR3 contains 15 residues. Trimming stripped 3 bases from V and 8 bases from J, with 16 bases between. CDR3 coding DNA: TGTGCCAGCAGCTTTGTGGGGCAGGGAAGCGAAAAACTGTTTTTT. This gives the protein CASSFVGQGSEKLFF.

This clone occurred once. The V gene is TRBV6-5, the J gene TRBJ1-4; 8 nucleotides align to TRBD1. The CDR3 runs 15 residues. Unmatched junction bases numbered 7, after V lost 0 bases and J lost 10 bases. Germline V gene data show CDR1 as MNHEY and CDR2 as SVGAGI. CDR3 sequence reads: CASSYSGDRGGKLFF. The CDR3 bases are TGTGCCAGCAGTTACTCCGGCGACAGGGGAGGAAAACTGTTTTTT.

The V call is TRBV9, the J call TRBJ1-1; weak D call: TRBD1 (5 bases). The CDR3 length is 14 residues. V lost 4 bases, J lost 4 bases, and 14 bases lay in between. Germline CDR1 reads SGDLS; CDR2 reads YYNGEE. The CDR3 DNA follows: TGTGCCAGCAGCCTGGGTTCCGGGGGCACTGAAGCTTTCTTT. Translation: CASSLGSGGTEAFF. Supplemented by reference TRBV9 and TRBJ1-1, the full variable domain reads DSGVTQTPKHLITATGQRVTLRCSPRSGDLSVYWYQQSLDQGLQFLIQYYNGEERAKGNILERFSAQQFPDLHSELNLSSLELGDSALYFCASSLGSGGTEAFFGQGTRLTVV.

The DNA of the CDR3 is TGTGCCAGCTTTACAGGGGCCGTCTATGGCTACACCTTC. Protein product: CASFTGAVYGYTF. V is TRBV19 and J is TRBJ1-2; 7 positions match TRBD1. Trimming cost V 9 bases and J 4 bases; bases outside gene matches: 8. Germline CDR1 is LNHDA and CDR2 is SQIVND (reference sequence). This CDR3 has 13 amino acids.

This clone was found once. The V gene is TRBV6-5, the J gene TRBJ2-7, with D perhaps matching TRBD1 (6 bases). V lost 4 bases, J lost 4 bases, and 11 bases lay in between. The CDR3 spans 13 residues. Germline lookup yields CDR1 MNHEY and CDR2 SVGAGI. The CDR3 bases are TGTGCCAGCAGTTTCGGACAGACTTACGAGCAGTACTTC. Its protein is CASSFGQTYEQYF.

In DNA form, the CDR3 reads TGTGCCAGCTTCACCCAGGAGAACACTGAAGCTTTCTTT. This encodes CASFTQENTEAFF. J is TRBJ1-1 and V is TRBV18; D uncertain. V dropped 7 bases and J dropped 1 base, with 10 bases sitting between them. This CDR3 contains 13 residues. The germline V gene encodes CDR1 KGHSH and CDR2 LQKENI.

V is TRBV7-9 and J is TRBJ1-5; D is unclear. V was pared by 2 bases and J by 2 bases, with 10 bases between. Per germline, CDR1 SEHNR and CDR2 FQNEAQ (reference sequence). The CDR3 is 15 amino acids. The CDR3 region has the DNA TGTGCCAGCAGCTTACTAGGCCTGGGCAATCAGCCCCAGCATTTT. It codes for CASSLLGLGNQPQHF.